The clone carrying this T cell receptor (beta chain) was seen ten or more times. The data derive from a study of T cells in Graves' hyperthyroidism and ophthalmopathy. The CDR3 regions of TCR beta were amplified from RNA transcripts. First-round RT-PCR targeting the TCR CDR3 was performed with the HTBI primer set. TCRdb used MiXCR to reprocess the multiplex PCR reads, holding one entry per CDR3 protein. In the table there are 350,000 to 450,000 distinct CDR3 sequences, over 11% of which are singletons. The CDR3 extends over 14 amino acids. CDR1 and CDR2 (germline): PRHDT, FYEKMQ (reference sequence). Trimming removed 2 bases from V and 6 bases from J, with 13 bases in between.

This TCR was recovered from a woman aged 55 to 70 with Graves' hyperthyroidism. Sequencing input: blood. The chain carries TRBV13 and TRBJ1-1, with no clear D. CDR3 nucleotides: TGTGCCAGCAGCTTATTCTCGTTTAGGCCTGAAGCTTTCTTT. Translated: CASSLFSFRPEAFF.